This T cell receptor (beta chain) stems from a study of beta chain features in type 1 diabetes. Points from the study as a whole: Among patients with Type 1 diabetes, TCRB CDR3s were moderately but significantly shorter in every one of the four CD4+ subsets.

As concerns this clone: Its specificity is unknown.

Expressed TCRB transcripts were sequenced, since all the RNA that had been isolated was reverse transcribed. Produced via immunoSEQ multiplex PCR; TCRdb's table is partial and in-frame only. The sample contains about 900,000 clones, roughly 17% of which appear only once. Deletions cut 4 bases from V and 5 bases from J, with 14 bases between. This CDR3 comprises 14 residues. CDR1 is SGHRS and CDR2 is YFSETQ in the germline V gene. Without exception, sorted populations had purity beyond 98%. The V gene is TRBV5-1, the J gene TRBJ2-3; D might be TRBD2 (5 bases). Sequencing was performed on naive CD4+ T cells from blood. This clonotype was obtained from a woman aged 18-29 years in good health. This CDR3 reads CASSLGVVLDTQYF. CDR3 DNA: TGCGCCAGCAGCCTGGGAGTGGTTTTAGATACGCAGTATTTT.